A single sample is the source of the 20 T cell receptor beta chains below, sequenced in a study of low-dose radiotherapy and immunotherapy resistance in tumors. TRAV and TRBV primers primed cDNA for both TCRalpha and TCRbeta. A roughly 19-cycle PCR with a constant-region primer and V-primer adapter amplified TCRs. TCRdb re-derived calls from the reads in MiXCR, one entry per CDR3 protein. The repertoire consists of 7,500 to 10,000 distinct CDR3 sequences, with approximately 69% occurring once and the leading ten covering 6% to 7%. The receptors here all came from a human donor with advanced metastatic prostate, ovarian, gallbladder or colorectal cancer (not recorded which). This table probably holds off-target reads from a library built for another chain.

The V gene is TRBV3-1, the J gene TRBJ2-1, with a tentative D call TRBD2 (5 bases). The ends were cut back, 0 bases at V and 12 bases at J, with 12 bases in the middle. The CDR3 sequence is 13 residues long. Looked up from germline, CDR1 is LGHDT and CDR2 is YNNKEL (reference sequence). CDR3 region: CASSQEVLRGQFF. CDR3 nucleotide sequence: TGTGCCAGCAGCCAAGAGGTCTTACGGGGGCAGTTCTTC.

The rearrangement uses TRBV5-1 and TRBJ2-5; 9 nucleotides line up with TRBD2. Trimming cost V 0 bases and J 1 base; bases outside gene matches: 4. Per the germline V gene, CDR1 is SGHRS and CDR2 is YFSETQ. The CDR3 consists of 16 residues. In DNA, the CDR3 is TGCGCCAGCAGCTTGGGGCCTAGCGGGACCCAAGAGACCCAGTACTTC. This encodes CASSLGPSGTQETQYF.

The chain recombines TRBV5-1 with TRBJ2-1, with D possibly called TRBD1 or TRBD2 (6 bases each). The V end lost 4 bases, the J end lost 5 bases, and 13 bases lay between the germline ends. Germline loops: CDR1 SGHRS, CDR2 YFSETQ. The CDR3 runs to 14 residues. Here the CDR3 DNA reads TGCGCCAGCAGCGCGGGACACCCTAACAATGAGCAGTTCTTC. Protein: CASSAGHPNNEQFF.

The CDR3 loop is CASSSIYSLAGGPSYNEQFF. CDR3 bases: TGTGCCAGCAGCTCCATTTATTCCCTAGCGGGGGGTCCCTCCTACAATGAGCAGTTCTTC. V gene TRBV5-4 combines with J gene TRBJ2-1; 11 positions match TRBD2. Germline trimming cut 3 bases from V and 0 bases from J; bases unmatched to any gene: 14. Germline V gene lookup returns CDR1 SGHNT and CDR2 YYREEE (reference sequence). There are 20 residues in the CDR3.

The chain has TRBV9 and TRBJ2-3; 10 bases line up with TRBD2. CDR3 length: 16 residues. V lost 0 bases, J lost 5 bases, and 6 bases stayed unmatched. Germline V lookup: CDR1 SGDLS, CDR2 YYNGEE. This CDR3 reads CASSVDSGGAQDTQYF. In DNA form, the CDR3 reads TGTGCCAGCAGCGTAGACAGCGGGGGGGCCCAAGATACGCAGTATTTT.

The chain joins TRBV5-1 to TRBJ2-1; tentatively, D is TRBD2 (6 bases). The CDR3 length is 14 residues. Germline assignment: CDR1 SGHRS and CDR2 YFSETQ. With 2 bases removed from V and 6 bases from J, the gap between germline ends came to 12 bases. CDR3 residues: CASSFTGVTNEQFF. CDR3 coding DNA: TGCGCCAGCAGCTTCACGGGGGTGACCAATGAGCAGTTCTTC.

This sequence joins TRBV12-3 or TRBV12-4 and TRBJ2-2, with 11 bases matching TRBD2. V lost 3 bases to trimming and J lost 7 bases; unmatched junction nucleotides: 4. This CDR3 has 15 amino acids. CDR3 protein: CASSLTSGVSGELFF. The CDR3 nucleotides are TGTGCCAGCAGTTTGACTAGCGGGGTCAGCGGGGAGCTGTTTTTT.

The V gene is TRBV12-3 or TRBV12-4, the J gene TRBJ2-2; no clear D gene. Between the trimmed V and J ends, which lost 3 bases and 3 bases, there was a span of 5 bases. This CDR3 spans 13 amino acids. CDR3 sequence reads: CASSFRYTGELFF. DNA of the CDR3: TGTGCCAGCAGTTTTCGGTACACCGGGGAGCTGTTTTTT.

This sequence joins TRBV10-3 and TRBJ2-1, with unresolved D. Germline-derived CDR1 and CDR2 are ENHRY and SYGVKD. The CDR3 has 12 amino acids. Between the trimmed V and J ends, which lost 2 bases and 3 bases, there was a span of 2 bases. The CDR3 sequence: CAISEVYNEQFF. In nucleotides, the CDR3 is TGTGCCATCAGTGAGGTCTACAATGAGCAGTTCTTC.

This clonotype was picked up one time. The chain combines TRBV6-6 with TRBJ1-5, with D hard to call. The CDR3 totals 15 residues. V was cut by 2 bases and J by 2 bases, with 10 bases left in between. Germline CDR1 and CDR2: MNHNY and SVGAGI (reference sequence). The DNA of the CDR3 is TGTGCCAGCAGTTACGGCAGACCGGGCAATCAGCCCCAGCATTTT. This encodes CASSYGRPGNQPQHF.

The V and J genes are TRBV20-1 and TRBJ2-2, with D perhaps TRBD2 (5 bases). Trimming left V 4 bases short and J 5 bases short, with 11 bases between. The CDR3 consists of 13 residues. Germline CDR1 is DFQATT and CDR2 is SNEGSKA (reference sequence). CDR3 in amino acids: CSAIGSLTGELFF. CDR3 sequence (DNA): TGCAGTGCTATTGGGAGCTTAACCGGGGAGCTGTTTTTT.

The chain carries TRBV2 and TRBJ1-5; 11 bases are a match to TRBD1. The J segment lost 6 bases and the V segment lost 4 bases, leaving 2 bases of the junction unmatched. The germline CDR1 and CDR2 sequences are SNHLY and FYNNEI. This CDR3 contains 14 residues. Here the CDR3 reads CASSGTGGGQPQHF. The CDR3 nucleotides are TGTGCCAGCAGTGGGACAGGGGGCGGTCAGCCCCAGCATTTT.

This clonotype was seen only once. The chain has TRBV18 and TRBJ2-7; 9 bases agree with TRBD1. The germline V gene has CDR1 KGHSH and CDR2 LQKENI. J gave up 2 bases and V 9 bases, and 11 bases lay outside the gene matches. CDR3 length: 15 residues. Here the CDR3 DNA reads TGTGCCAGTTCCCTCGGACAGGGGTACCCCTACGAGCAGTACTTC. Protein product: CASSLGQGYPYEQYF.

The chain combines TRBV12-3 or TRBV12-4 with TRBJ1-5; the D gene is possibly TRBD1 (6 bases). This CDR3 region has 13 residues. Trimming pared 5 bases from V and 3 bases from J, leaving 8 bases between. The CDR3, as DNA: TGTGCCAGCAGTGCAGGGGACAATCAGCCCCAGCATTTT. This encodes CASSAGDNQPQHF.

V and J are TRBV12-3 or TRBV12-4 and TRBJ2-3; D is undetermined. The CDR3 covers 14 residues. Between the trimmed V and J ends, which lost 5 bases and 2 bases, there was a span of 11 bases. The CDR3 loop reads CASSHRDPTDTQYF. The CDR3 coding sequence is TGTGCCAGCAGTCACAGAGACCCCACAGATACGCAGTATTTT.

The DNA for the CDR3 is TGTGCCAGCAGTTCCGTAGGGTTGGCTGAAGCTTTCTTT. It encodes CASSSVGLAEAFF. The chain uses TRBV6-6 and TRBJ1-1, with D unresolved. Germline CDR1 is MNHNY and CDR2 is SVGAGI (reference sequence). V gave up 4 bases and J gave up 6 bases, with 12 bases separating them. The CDR3 spans 13 residues.

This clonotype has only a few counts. The CDR3 sequence is CASSQKKGGASTDTQYF. CDR3 bases: TGTGCCAGCAGCCAAAAAAAGGGGGGCGCGAGCACAGATACGCAGTATTTT. The J gene is TRBJ2-3, the V gene TRBV3-1; D possibly uses TRBD1 or TRBD2 (6 bases each). V was shortened by 2 bases and J by 0 bases, with 15 bases between the two germline ends. Germline V CDR1 and CDR2: LGHDT, YNNKEL (reference sequence). This CDR3 has 17 amino acids.

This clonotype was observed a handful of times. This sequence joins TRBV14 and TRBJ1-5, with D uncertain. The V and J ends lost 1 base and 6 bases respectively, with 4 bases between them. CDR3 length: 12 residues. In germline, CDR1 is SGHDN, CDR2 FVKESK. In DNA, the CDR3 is TGTGCCAGCAGCCAAGTGAGTCAGCCCCAGCATTTT. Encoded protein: CASSQVSQPQHF.

The CDR3 nucleotides are TGCGCCAGCAGCGCCTTAGGCGGGATCCATAACACAGATACGCAGTATTTT. It specifies CASSALGGIHNTDTQYF. The rearrangement joins TRBV5-1 to TRBJ2-3; the D gene is possibly TRBD2 (6 bases). V was clipped by 4 bases and J by 2 bases, with 20 bases between them. This CDR3 region has 17 residues. In germline, CDR1 is SGHRS, CDR2 YFSETQ.

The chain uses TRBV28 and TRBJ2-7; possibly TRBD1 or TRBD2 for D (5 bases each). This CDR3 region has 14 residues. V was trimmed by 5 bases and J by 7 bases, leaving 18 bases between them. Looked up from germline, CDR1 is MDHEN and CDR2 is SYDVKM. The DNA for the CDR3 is TGTGCCAGCAGTCGTGCCGGGACCCAAGGGGAGCAGTACTTC. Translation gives CASSRAGTQGEQYF.